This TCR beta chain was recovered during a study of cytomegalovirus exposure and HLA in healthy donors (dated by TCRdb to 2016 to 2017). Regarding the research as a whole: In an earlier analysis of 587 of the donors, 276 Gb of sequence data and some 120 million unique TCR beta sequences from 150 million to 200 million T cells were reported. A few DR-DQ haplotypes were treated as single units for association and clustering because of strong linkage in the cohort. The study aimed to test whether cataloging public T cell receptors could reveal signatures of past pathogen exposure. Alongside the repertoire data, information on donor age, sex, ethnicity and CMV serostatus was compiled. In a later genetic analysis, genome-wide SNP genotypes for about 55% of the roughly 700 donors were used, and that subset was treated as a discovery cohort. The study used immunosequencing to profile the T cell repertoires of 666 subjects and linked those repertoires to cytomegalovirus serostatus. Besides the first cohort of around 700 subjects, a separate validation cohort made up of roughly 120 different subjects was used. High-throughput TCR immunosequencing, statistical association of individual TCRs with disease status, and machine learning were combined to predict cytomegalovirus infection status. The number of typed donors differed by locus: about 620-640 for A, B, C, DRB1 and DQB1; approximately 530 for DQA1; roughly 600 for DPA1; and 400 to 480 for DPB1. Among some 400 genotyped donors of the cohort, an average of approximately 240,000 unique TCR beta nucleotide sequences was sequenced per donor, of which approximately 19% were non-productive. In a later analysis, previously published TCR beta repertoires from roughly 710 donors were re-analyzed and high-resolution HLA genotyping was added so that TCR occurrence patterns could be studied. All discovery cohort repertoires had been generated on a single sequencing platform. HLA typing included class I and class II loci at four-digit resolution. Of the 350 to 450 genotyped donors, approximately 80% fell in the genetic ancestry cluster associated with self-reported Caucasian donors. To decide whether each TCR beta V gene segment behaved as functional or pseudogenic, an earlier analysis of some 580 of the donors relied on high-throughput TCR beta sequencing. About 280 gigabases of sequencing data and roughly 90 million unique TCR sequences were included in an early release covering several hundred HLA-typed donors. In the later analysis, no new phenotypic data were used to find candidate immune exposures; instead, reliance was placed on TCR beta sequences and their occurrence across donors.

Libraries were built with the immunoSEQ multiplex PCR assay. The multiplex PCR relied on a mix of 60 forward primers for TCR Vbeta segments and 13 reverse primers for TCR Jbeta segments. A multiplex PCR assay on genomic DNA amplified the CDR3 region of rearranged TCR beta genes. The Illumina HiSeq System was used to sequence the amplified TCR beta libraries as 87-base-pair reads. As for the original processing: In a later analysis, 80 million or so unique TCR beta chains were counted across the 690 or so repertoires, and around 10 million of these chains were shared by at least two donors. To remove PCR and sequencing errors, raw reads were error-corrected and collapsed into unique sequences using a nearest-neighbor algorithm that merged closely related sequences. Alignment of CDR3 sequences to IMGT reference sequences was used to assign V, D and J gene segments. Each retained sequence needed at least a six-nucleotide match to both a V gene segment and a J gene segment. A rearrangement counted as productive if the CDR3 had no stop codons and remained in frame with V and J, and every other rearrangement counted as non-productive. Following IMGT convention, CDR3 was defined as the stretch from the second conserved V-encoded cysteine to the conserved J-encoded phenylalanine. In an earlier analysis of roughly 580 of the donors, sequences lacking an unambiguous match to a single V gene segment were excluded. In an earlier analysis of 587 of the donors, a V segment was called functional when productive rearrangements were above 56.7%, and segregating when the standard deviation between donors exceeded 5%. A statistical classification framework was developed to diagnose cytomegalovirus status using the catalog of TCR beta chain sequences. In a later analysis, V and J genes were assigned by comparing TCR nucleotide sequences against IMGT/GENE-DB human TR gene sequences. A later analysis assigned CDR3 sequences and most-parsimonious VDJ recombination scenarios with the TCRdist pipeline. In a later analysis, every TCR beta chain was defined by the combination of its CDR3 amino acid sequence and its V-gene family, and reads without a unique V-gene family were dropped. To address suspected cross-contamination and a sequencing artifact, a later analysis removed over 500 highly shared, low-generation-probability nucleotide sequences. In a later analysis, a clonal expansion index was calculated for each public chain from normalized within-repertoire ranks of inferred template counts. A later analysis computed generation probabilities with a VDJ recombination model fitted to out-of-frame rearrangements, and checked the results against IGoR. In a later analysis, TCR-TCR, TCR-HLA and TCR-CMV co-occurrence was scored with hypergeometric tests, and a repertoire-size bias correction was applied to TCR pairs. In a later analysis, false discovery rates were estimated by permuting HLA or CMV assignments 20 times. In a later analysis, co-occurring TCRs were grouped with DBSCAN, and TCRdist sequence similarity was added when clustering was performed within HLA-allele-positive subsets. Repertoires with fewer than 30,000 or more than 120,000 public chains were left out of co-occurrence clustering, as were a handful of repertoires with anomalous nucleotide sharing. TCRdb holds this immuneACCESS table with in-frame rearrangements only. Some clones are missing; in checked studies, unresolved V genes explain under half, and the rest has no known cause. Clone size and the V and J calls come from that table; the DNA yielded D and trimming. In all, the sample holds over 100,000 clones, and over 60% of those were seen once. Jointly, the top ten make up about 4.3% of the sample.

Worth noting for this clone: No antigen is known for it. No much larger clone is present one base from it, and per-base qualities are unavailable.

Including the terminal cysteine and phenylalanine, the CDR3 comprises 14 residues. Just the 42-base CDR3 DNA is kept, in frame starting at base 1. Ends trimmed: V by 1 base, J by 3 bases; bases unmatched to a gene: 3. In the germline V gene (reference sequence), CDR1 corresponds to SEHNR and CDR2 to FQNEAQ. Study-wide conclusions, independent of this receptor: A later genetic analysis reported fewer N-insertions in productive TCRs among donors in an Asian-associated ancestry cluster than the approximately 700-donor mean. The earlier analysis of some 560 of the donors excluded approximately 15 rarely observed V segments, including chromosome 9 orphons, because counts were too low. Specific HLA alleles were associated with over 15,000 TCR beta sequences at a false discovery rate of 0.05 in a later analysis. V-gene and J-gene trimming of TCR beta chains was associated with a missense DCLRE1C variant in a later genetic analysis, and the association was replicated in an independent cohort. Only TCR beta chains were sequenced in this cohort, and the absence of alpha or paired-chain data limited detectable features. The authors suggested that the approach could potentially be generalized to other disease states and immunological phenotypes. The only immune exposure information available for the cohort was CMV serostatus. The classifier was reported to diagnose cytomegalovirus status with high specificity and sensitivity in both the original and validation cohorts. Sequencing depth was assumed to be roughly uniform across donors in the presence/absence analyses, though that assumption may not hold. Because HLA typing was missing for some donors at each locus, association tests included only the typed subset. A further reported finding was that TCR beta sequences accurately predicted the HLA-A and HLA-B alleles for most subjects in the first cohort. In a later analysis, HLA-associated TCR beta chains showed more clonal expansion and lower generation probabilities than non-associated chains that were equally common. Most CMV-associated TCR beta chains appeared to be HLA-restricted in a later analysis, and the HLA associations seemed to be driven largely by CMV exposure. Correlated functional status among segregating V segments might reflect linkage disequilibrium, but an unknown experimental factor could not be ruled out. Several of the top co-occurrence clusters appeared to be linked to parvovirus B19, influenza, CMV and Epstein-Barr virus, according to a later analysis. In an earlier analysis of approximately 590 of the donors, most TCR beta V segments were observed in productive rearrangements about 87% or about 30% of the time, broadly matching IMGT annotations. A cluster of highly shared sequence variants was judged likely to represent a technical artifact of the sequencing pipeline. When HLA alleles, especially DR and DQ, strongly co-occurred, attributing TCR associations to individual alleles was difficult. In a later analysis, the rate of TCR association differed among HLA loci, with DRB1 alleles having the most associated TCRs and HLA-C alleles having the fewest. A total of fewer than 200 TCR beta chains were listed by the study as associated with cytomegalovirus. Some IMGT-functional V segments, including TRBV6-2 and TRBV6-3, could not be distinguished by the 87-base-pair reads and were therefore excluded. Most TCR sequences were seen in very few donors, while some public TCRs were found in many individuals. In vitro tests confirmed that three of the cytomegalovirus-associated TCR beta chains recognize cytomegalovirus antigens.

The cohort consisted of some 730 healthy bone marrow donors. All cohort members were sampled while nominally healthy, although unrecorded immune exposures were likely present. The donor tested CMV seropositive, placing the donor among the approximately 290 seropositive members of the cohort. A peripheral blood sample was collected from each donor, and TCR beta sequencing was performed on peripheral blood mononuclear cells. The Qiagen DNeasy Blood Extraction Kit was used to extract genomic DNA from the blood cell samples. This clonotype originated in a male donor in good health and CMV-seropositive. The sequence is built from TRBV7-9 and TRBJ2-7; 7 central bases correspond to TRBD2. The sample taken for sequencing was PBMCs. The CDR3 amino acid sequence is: CASSLGGGIYEQYF. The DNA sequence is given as TGTGCCAGCAGCTTAGGCGGGGGAATCTACGAGCAGTACTTC.